The present T cell receptor (beta chain) was sequenced within a study of CD8 T cells in ankylosing spondylitis (dated by TCRdb to 2016 to 2017). Background on the whole study: The study set out to find disease-linked TCR variants by profiling T cell receptor beta repertoires in ankylosing spondylitis patients and healthy donors. The full study cohort comprised 25 or so ankylosing spondylitis patients and over a hundred healthy donors. Peripheral blood was sampled, and synovial fluid was additionally collected from ankylosing spondylitis patients. Beyond this particular receptor, the publication reports: The disease-linked clones showed a CD8+ phenotype and occurred at relatively low frequencies in peripheral blood. Some TCR beta motif variants had previously been reported in synovial fluid and blood of reactive arthritis patients, which suggested common disease-initiation mechanisms. Significant enrichment of the disease-linked clones was reported in matched synovial fluid samples from ankylosing spondylitis patients. Blood from ankylosing spondylitis patients appeared to be characterized by a TCR beta motif composed of about eight highly homologous amino acid variants.

CDR1 and CDR2 are read off the germline V gene as MNHEY and SVGEGT. The CDR3 runs 14 residues from the cysteine to the phenylalanine. Of all the DNA, just the CDR3 is kept, 42 bases in frame from base 1. The germline ends are 14 bases apart after V is trimmed by 6 bases and J by 8 bases. This clonotype was observed many times. The target of this receptor is not known. No base-level quality is on record; no much larger clone is a single base apart. The sample was run on an Illumina HiSeq 2500. Quantitative 5'-RACE with molecular barcodes was the method used to prepare the TCR beta libraries. In the source study's methods: Disease-linked TCR variants were identified with a new computational method built on a probabilistic model of VDJ rearrangement. TCRdb took the public reads, trimmed them with fastp at Q25, ran MiXCR for clone calling and kept in-frame beta chains. Entries that share a CDR3 protein sequence are merged under the most common genes and DNA. The V and J calls, along with clone size, are taken from TCRdb and not from the paper's own processing. This sample comprises 500,000 to 650,000 distinct CDR3 sequences, roughly 5.2% of them detected only once. Approximately 4% of the sample is in the top ten clones.

The sample consisted of blood, either unsorted or a sorted T cell fraction (not recorded which). The chain joins TRBV6-2 or TRBV6-3 to TRBJ1-6; the D gene is unclear. This receptor was identified in a male donor with ankylosing spondylitis. At the DNA level, the sequence is TGTGCCAGCAGGGAACTCTGGAGGGATTCACCCCTCCACTTT. This encodes CASRELWRDSPLHF.